What follows are 18 T cell receptor beta chains derived from one specimen sequenced in a study of T cells in Graves' hyperthyroidism and ophthalmopathy. Amplified regions were TCR beta CDR3 sequences from RNA transcripts. The HTBI primer set served for first-round RT-PCR of the TCR CDR3. TCRdb reprocessed the multiplex PCR reads via MiXCR and lists one record per CDR3 protein. The sample lists about half a million distinct CDR3 sequences, about 20% occurring once. Sequenced: blood. The receptors were sampled from a woman in her seventies with Graves' ophthalmopathy.

J is TRBJ1-1 and V is TRBV3-1, with D possibly matching TRBD1 (5 bases). Germline V gene data show CDR1 as LGHDT and CDR2 as YNNKEL (reference sequence). Trimming took off 2 bases at V and 1 base at J, with 8 bases between the two ends. This CDR3 comprises 14 residues. The CDR3 reads CASSQSQGNTEAFF. Here the CDR3 DNA reads TGTGCCAGCAGCCAATCTCAGGGGAACACTGAAGCTTTCTTT.

Many counts were recorded for this clonotype. This rearrangement joins TRBV29-1 to TRBJ2-7; a possible D gene is TRBD2 (5 bases). This CDR3 region has 14 residues. CDR1 is SQVTM and CDR2 is ANQGSEA in the germline V gene. V lost 5 bases, J lost 3 bases, and 17 bases lay in between. This chain's CDR3 is CSVRSGSGGYEQYF. DNA of the CDR3: TGCAGCGTTCGATCCGGGTCAGGAGGCTACGAGCAGTACTTC.

The chain links TRBV10-3 to TRBJ2-5; D might be TRBD2 (5 bases). Germline assignment: CDR1 ENHRY and CDR2 SYGVKD. Trimming cost V 3 bases and J 5 bases, with 7 bases left between them. The CDR3 is 12 residues long. The CDR3 loop reads CAISETGETQYF. The CDR3, as DNA: TGTGCCATCAGTGAAACGGGGGAGACCCAGTACTTC.

This clonotype was counted only a few times. The genes are TRBV5-1 and TRBJ1-2; D gene ambiguous. Per the germline V gene, CDR1 is SGHRS and CDR2 is YFSETQ. V was cut by 4 bases and J by 8 bases, with 18 bases left in between. The CDR3 is made up of 14 amino acids. The CDR3 sequence: CASSLGDAIEGYTF. CDR3 bases: TGCGCCAGCAGCCTCGGTGACGCCATAGAAGGCTACACCTTC.

V usage is TRBV20-1 and J usage is TRBJ2-3; TRBD1 agrees at 8 bases. Germline loops: CDR1 DFQATT, CDR2 SNEGSKA (reference sequence). V shed 0 bases and J 5 bases; nucleotides not matched to a gene: 10. The CDR3 has 16 amino acids. Here the CDR3 DNA reads TGCAGTGCTAGAGATCGGGGTCCAGGGGGCAGAGATACGCAGTATTTT. It specifies CSARDRGPGGRDTQYF.

The rearrangement joins TRBV29-1 to TRBJ2-7, with 16 bases fitting TRBD2. Germline V lookup: CDR1 SQVTM, CDR2 ANQGSEA. Losses at the gene ends were 4 bases for V and 2 bases for J; bases not matched to a gene: 5. CDR3 length equals 16 residues. CDR3 sequence (DNA): TGCAGCGTTGGAGGGACTAGCGGGAGGGCCGCCTACGAGCAGTACTTC. Amino acid sequence: CSVGGTSGRAAYEQYF.

The V and J genes are TRBV20-1 and TRBJ2-7; TRBD1 matches at 9 bases. The CDR3 spans 13 residues. V lost 4 bases and J lost 6; bases outside the gene matches: 7. Germline V gene lookup returns CDR1 DFQATT and CDR2 SNEGSKA (reference sequence). This CDR3 is CSATGTGYGEQYF. Written as DNA, the CDR3 is TGCAGTGCTACCGGGACAGGGTACGGCGAGCAGTACTTC.

The chain combines TRBV3-1 with TRBJ1-4; perhaps TRBD1 as D (5 bases). The V end was cut by 4 bases, the J end by 5 bases, with 14 bases between. This CDR3 is built from 15 residues. CDR1 is LGHDT and CDR2 is YNNKEL in the germline V gene (reference sequence). The CDR3 spells CASSRYRTLNEKLFF. The CDR3 nucleotides read TGTGCCAGCAGCCGATACAGGACCCTAAATGAAAAACTGTTTTTT. Filled out from reference TRBV3-1 and TRBJ1-4, the complete variable domain reads DTAVSQTPKYLVTQMGNDKSIKCEQNLGHDTMYWYKQDSKKFLKIMFSYNNKELIINETVPNRFSPKSPDKAHLNLHINSLELGDSAVYFCASSRYRTLNEKLFFGSGTQLSVL.

This sequence joins TRBV6-5 and TRBJ2-1; a weak D match, TRBD2 (6 bases). Trimming took 4 bases from V and 9 from J, leaving 10 bases between them. The CDR3 contains 12 residues. The germline V gene has CDR1 MNHEY and CDR2 SVGAGI. The CDR3 DNA reads TGTGCCAGCAGTTCGATGACTAGTGAGCAGTTCTTC. It translates to CASSSMTSEQFF.

This clonotype showed up just once. The chain employs TRBV7-9 and TRBJ2-7, with a tentative D call TRBD1 (6 bases). The V end lost 5 bases, the J end lost 9 bases, and 17 bases lay between the germline ends. Germline loops: CDR1 SEHNR, CDR2 FQNEAQ (reference sequence). The CDR3 runs 13 residues. This CDR3 is CASSKGQFTGQYF. In DNA, the CDR3 is TGTGCCAGCAGCAAAGGACAGTTTACCGGGCAGTACTTC.

The J gene is TRBJ2-7, the V gene TRBV5-1, with TRBD2 matching 13 bases. V gave up 2 bases and J gave up 5 bases; unmatched junction bases: 1. This CDR3 spans 14 amino acids. Germline V gives CDR1 SGHRS, CDR2 YFSETQ. CDR3 DNA: TGCGCCAGCAGCTTACTAGCGGGAGGGAACGAGCAGTACTTC. It specifies CASSLLAGGNEQYF.

About this clonotype itself: Because the CDR3's place on the DNA is in doubt, the DNA is left out and the CDR3 is given as listed by TCRdb. The chain links TRBV9 to TRBJ2-5; TRBD1 is taken as the D call from the table, unchecked against the DNA. CDR1 is SGDLS and CDR2 is YYNGEE in the germline V gene. A total of 14 residues make up the CDR3, ends included. The CDR3: CASSVGPGWETQYF.

The V and J genes are TRBV3-1 and TRBJ2-1; 15 bases fit TRBD2. Losses at the gene ends were 4 bases for V and 10 bases for J; bases not matched to a gene: 8. The CDR3 covers 16 residues. Germline lookup yields CDR1 LGHDT and CDR2 YNNKEL (reference sequence). The CDR3, as DNA: TGTGCCAGCAGCCCCGGGACTAGCGGGAGGTTGGTCGAGCAGTTCTTC. Translated: CASSPGTSGRLVEQFF.

Turning to this clonotype: Being one base from a much bigger clone, this may be a read error. The chain joins TRBV11-2 to TRBJ2-2; 7 bases are a match to TRBD2. Trimming cost V 0 bases and J 4 bases; bases outside gene matches: 8. CDR3 length: 17 residues. From germline, CDR1 is SGHAT and CDR2 FQNNGV. The CDR3 bases are TGTGCCAGCAGCTTAGATCTGGGAGGGAACAGCACCGGGGAGCTGTTTTTT. It translates to CASSLDLGGNSTGELFF.

The chain has TRBV6-1 and TRBJ2-1; D tentatively fits TRBD1 or TRBD2 (5 bases each). The V and J ends lost 6 bases and 4 bases respectively, with 13 bases between them. Germline CDR1 is MNHNS and CDR2 is SASEGT. The CDR3 consists of 14 residues. The CDR3 loop is CASRDWDGYNEQFF. CDR3 in DNA: TGTGCCAGCAGGGATTGGGACGGATACAATGAGCAGTTCTTC.

This clonotype was seen more than once but under ten times. The chain carries TRBV27 and TRBJ1-2; no reliable D call. Germline V gives CDR1 MNHEY, CDR2 SMNVEV (reference sequence). This CDR3 comprises 14 residues. V was shortened by 2 bases and J by 8 bases, with 15 bases between the two germline ends. CDR3 protein: CASSLGLWAGGYTF. The CDR3 DNA sequence: TGTGCCAGCAGTTTAGGTTTATGGGCCGGCGGCTACACCTTC.

This chain links TRBV29-1 with TRBJ2-7; D remains ambiguous. Germline assignment: CDR1 SQVTM and CDR2 ANQGSEA. This CDR3 has 12 residues. V was shortened by 1 base and J by 6 bases, with 10 bases between the two germline ends. For the CDR3, the DNA is TGCAGCGTTGAAGGCGCCCCCTTCGAGCAGTACTTC. This encodes CSVEGAPFEQYF.

This clonotype was picked up a small number of times. This sequence joins TRBV30 and TRBJ2-7; TRBD2 agrees at 10 bases. V shed 5 bases and J 2 bases; nucleotides not matched to a gene: 3. This CDR3 is 13 amino acids long. Germline assignment: CDR1 GTSNPN and CDR2 SVGIG (reference sequence). CDR3: CAWRTSGTYEQYF. CDR3 in DNA: TGTGCCTGGCGGACTAGCGGTACCTACGAGCAGTACTTC.